A single sample is the source of the 31 T cell receptor beta chains below, sequenced in a study of CD8+ T cells in alopecia areata. RNA was isolated and reverse transcribed to cDNA, the sequencing template. Data came from immunoSEQ multiplex PCR; TCRdb stores just in-frame clones and leaves some out. The table lists about 110,000 clones, no singletons, with about 20% in the top ten. The sequenced sample consisted of lesional skin. Source of these receptors: a C3H/HeJ mouse with alopecia areata. The mouse strain carries the MHC haplotype H2-k.

As to this clone: Genes here carry mouse names. Sequencing ends 4 residues short of the CDR3 end; the germline J gene provides the rest. The V gene is TRBV19, the J gene TRBJ1-4; TRBD1 matches at 7 bases. V trimming: 5 bases; J trimming: 0 bases; junction bases outside the gene matches: 4. The CDR3 totals 15 residues. Germline assignment: CDR1 FNHDT and CDR2 SITEND (reference sequence). The CDR3 loop is CASRPGTVSNERLFF. The DNA read from the CDR3 is TGTGCCAGCAGGCCGGGGACAGTTTCCAACGAA.

This clone has a handful of counts. Genes here carry mouse names. The read ends 4 residues early relative to the CDR3; the germline J gene fills the gap. The chain recombines TRBV17 with TRBJ2-1, with 10 bases fitting TRBD2. Germline CDR1 MNHDT, CDR2 YYDKIL. This CDR3 region has 13 residues. V lost 6 bases to trimming and J lost 4 bases; unmatched junction nucleotides: 0. CDR3 amino acids: CASRDWGYAEQFF. The CDR3 bases that were read are TGTGCTAGCAGGGACTGGGGGTATGCT.

This clone came up a few times. Here the gene names and germline are mouse. CDR3 DNA (partial): TGTGCCAGCAGGACTCCGGGACAGGGGGCT. The encoded protein is CASRTPGQGA. The full CDR3 protein is CASRTPGQGAEQFF. The chain joins TRBV13-3 to TRBJ2-1; 10 bases map to TRBD1. The read stops 4 residues short of the end of the CDR3; the missing end is completed from the germline J gene. Germline V gives CDR1 NNHDY, CDR2 SYVADS. The CDR3 has 14 residues.

This clone was detected only a few times. Germline and genes here are mouse. Read data end 4 residues before the CDR3 end; the end is taken from the germline J gene. This rearrangement joins TRBV17 to TRBJ2-7; D possibly corresponds to TRBD1 (5 bases). The CDR3 loop spans 15 amino acids. The V end lost 0 bases, the J end lost 0 bases, and 9 bases lay between the germline ends. Germline CDR1 is MNHDT and CDR2 is YYDKIL. The CDR3 loop is CASSRDTGSSYEQYF. Partial CDR3 DNA: TGTGCTAGCAGTAGAGACACAGGAAGCTCCTAT.

This clone was observed a handful of times. Gene names are the mouse ones. The read comes to an end 4 residues before the CDR3 does, leaving the germline J gene to fill in the end. This chain connects TRBV5 to TRBJ2-7; TRBD1 matches at 10 bases. Germline lookup yields CDR1 LGHNA and CDR2 YNLKQL (reference sequence). CDR3 length: 15 residues. This CDR3 reads CASSQEGDRGYEQYF. The sequenced part of the CDR3 DNA is TGTGCCAGCAGCCAAGAGGGGGACAGGGGATAT.

This clone was detected many times. Mouse names are used for the genes. The read comes to an end 4 residues before the CDR3 does, leaving the germline J gene to fill in the end. V and J are TRBV13-3 and TRBJ2-7; 7 bases are a match to TRBD1. The V gene end was trimmed by 7 bases and the J gene end by 3 bases; junction bases not matched to a gene: 7. The CDR3 has 13 residues. CDR1 is NNHDY, CDR2 SYVADS, per germline. The CDR3 loop reads CASLGQAFYEQYF. CDR3 bases read: TGTGCCAGCCTCGGACAGGCCTTCTAT.

To note about this clone: Gene names are the mouse ones. The read falls 4 residues short of the CDR3 end, and the missing part is taken from the germline J gene. The J gene is TRBJ1-4, the V gene TRBV19, with 7 bases matching TRBD1. This CDR3 has 16 residues. J was trimmed by 0 bases and V by 4 bases; bases with no gene match: 6. The germline V gene encodes CDR1 FNHDT and CDR2 SITEND (reference sequence). The sequenced part of the CDR3 DNA is TGTGCCAGCAGTCCCGCGGGGACAGTTTCCAACGAA. It encodes CASSPAGTVSNE. The complete CDR3 sequence is CASSPAGTVSNERLFF.

This clone was counted a few times. The genes are named according to mouse. From the germline J gene comes the end of the CDR3, since the read stops 4 residues before it. The rearrangement joins TRBV13-3 to TRBJ1-4; 10 bases map to TRBD1. The V gene end was trimmed by 2 bases and the J gene end by 3 bases; junction bases not matched to a gene: 4. Germline V lookup: CDR1 NNHDY, CDR2 SYVADS. The CDR3 has 16 amino acids. The CDR3 here is CASSDEDRGTNERLFF. The sequenced part of the CDR3 DNA is TGTGCCAGCAGTGACGAGGACAGGGGGACCAACGAA.

On this clone: The genes and germline here are from mouse. Read coverage stops 4 residues before the CDR3 terminus; the germline J gene supplies the remainder. The sample holds other DNA sequences that translate to the same CDR3. The gene calls are TRBV1 and TRBJ2-4; 10 positions agree with TRBD1. From germline, CDR1 is NSQYPW and CDR2 LRSPGD (reference sequence). This CDR3 is 14 amino acids long. The CDR3 sequence is CTCSATGGENTLYF. The CDR3 bases that were read are TGCACCTGCAGTGCGACAGGGGGCGAAAAC.

As regards this clone: Genes here carry mouse names. From the germline J gene comes the end of the CDR3, since the read stops 4 residues before it. The chain employs TRBV19 and TRBJ2-3; 10 bases are shared with TRBD2. The CDR3 sequence is 16 residues long. V dropped 2 bases and J dropped 2; count of bases not matched to a gene: 5. Germline lookup yields CDR1 FNHDT and CDR2 SITEND (reference sequence). Incomplete CDR3 DNA: TGTGCCAGCAGTATGCTGGGGGGGCGTGCTGCAGAA. Protein product: CASSMLGGRAAE. The full CDR3 is CASSMLGGRAAETLYF.

Only a few counts were recorded for this clone. Gene names refer to mouse genes. The read is 4 residues too short to cover the CDR3 end, so that end is filled in from the germline J gene. This chain connects TRBV1 to TRBJ1-4; D remains ambiguous. V lost 3 bases, J lost 5 bases, and 7 bases lay in between. Germline V CDR1 and CDR2: NSQYPW, LRSPGD (reference sequence). CDR3 size: 13 residues. The CDR3 bases that were read are TGCACCTGCAGTGCTCAAATAAACGAA. The encoded protein is CTCSAQINE. The entire CDR3 sequence reads CTCSAQINERLFF.

This clone showed up just a few times. Germline and genes: mouse. The read terminates 4 residues before the CDR3 end, so the remaining end is supplied by the germline J gene. This rearrangement joins TRBV13-3 to TRBJ1-4, with 10 nucleotides matching TRBD1. V dropped 2 bases and J dropped 3; count of bases not matched to a gene: 4. The CDR3 extends over 16 amino acids. CDR1 is NNHDY and CDR2 is SYVADS in the germline V gene. The CDR3 bases that were read are TGTGCCAGCAGTGAGGTGACAGGGGGCACCAACGAA. It specifies CASSEVTGGTNE. From start to end, the CDR3 is CASSEVTGGTNERLFF.

This clone was found a few times. A mismatch at residue 15 separates the TCRdb protein from the translated DNA, so the protein presented here was translated from the DNA. Germline and genes here are mouse. The sequenced fragment ends 3 residues before the CDR3 boundary, so the rest is inferred from the germline J gene. The V gene is TRBV13-3, the J gene TRBJ1-6, with 12 bases matching TRBD1. TRBJ1-6 is labeled an ORF, and its function is uncertain. This CDR3 contains 18 residues. The germline V gene encodes CDR1 NNHDY and CDR2 SYVADS. Losses at the gene ends were 2 bases for V and 1 base for J; bases not matched to a gene: 4. CDR3 region: CASSEGTGGASYNSPLYF. Partial CDR3 DNA: TGTGCCAGCAGTGAAGGGACAGGGGGCGCCTCCTATAATTCGCCC.

About this clone: Here the gene names and germline are mouse. The read comes to an end 4 residues before the CDR3 does, leaving the germline J gene to fill in the end. The chain joins TRBV1 to TRBJ1-4; D gene unclear. This CDR3 has 15 residues. Trimming left V 0 bases short and J 6 bases short, with 11 bases between. Germline V gene lookup returns CDR1 NSQYPW and CDR2 LRSPGD (reference sequence). The CDR3 bases that were read are TGCACCTGCAGTGCAGATCTGGCAAACCACGAA. It translates to CTCSADLANHE. The entire CDR3 protein reads CTCSADLANHERLFF.

With respect to this clone: TCRdb's protein and the translated DNA diverge at residue 13; the protein reported here is the translation of the DNA. The gene names given are mouse names. Sequencing ends 3 residues short of the CDR3 end; the germline J gene provides the rest. This rearrangement joins TRBV19 to TRBJ1-3; 9 bases align to TRBD1. Per germline, CDR1 FNHDT and CDR2 SITEND (reference sequence). The trim removed 5 bases at V and 4 bases at J, leaving 10 bases unmatched. This CDR3 comprises 16 residues. The DNA read from the CDR3 is TGTGCCAGCAGCACCGGGACAGGGATGCGGGGAAATACG. It translates to CASSTGTGMRGNT. The whole CDR3 is CASSTGTGMRGNTLYF.

This clone was seen more than once but under ten times. Gene names and germline refer to mouse. The read ends 4 residues before the CDR3 terminus; that terminus is restored from the germline J gene. This chain uses TRBV13-1 with TRBJ1-2, with a tentative D call TRBD1 (5 bases). Germline lookup yields CDR1 NSHNY and CDR2 SYGAGN. V shed 3 bases and J shed 3 bases, with 6 bases lying between them. There are 12 residues in the CDR3. The part of the CDR3 DNA that was read is TGTGCCAGCAGTGCAGGGTACTCC. This translates into CASSAGYS. The whole CDR3 protein is CASSAGYSDYTF.

This clone was seen ten or more times. Genes here carry mouse names. The CDR3 extends 4 residues past the end of the read, so its final part is completed from the germline J gene. V gene TRBV13-3 combines with J gene TRBJ2-7, with 8 nucleotides matching TRBD1. This CDR3 spans 14 amino acids. Germline assignment: CDR1 NNHDY and CDR2 SYVADS. The covered CDR3 bases are TGTGCCAGCAGTGAACGGACAGGGTTTTAT. It codes for CASSERTGFY. The complete CDR3 sequence is CASSERTGFYEQYF.

Only a few counts were recorded for this clone. Gene names denote mouse genes. Read sequence stops 4 residues before the CDR3 end, and the germline J gene provides the missing end. The rearrangement uses TRBV1 and TRBJ2-7, with 12 bases that match TRBD2. The CDR3 has 13 amino acids. Germline V gives CDR1 NSQYPW, CDR2 LRSPGD (reference sequence). CDR3 region: CTCARDWGDEQYF. The sequenced part of the CDR3 DNA is TGCACCTGCGCACGGGACTGGGGGGAT. Drawing the rest from reference TRBV1 and TRBJ2-7, the complete variable domain is VTLLEQNPRWRLVPRGQAVNLRCILKNSQYPWMSWYQQDLQKQLQWLFTLRSPGDKEVKSLPGADYLATRVTDTELRLQVANMSQGRTLYCTCARDWGDEQYFGPGTRLTVL.

This clone has a handful of counts. Gene and germline names: mouse. The read stops 4 residues short of the end of the CDR3; the missing end is completed from the germline J gene. The chain carries TRBV19 and TRBJ2-7, with 9 bases matching TRBD1. Germline CDR1 and CDR2: FNHDT and SITEND (reference sequence). The CDR3 is made up of 12 amino acids. CDR3 in amino acids: CAIPGQGDEQYF. The CDR3 DNA, read in part, is TGTGCCATCCCGGGACAGGGAGAT.

Note on this clone: Gene labels here are mouse ones. The CDR3 end lies 4 residues beyond the end of the read and is filled in from the germline J gene. The chain is built from TRBV13-1 and TRBJ1-1; 7 bases fit TRBD1. V trimming: 0 bases; J trimming: 0 bases; junction bases outside the gene matches: 8. The CDR3 is made up of 17 amino acids. The germline CDR1 and CDR2 sequences are NSHNY and SYGAGN. The CDR3 spells CASSDALTGIANTEVFF. Partial CDR3 DNA: TGTGCCAGCAGTGATGCCCTGACAGGGATCGCAAACACA.

This clone was detected a few times. Gene names refer to mouse genes. The read halts 4 residues ahead of the CDR3 end, with the missing end drawn from the germline J gene. The chain links TRBV1 to TRBJ1-1, with no clear D. This CDR3 has 13 residues. CDR1 is NSQYPW and CDR2 is LRSPGD in the germline V gene (reference sequence). The V end was cut by 3 bases, the J end by 3 bases, with 8 bases between. The sequenced CDR3 bases are TGCACCTGCAGTGCCCGACACCACACA. As protein: CTCSARHHT. The full CDR3 protein is CTCSARHHTEVFF.

This clone was seen a handful of times. The gene names here belong to mouse. The read gets to within 4 residues of the CDR3 end, and the germline J gene fills in the rest. This chain uses TRBV13-2 with TRBJ2-5, with 7 bases matching TRBD2. CDR3 size: 14 residues. Per the germline V gene, CDR1 is NNHNN and CDR2 is SYGAGS (reference sequence). CDR3 region: CASGDGLGVDTQYF. The CDR3 bases that were read are TGTGCCAGCGGTGACGGGCTGGGGGTTGAC.

This clone occurred many times. The gene names here belong to mouse. The CDR3 end is not reached by the read, which stops 4 residues before it; the germline J gene fills it in. Other DNA sequences from this sample encode an identical CDR3 as well. The chain links TRBV13-3 to TRBJ2-7, with 8 bases matching TRBD2. There are 15 residues in the CDR3. In germline, CDR1 is NNHDY, CDR2 SYVADS. Germline trimming cut 4 bases from V and 0 bases from J; bases unmatched to any gene: 6. The CDR3 spells CASSPGLGSSYEQYF. The sequenced part of the CDR3 DNA is TGTGCCAGCAGTCCCGGACTGGGAAGCTCCTAT.

A remark on this clone: The genes are named according to mouse. With the read ending 4 residues before the CDR3 end, the germline J gene is used to fill in that end. The rearrangement uses TRBV19 and TRBJ2-7; 10 bases line up with TRBD2. The CDR3 runs to 14 residues. Germline V gene data show CDR1 as FNHDT and CDR2 as SITEND (reference sequence). CDR3 DNA (partial): TGTGCCAGCAGTGACTGGGGGGCCCTGTAT. Its protein is CASSDWGALY. The whole CDR3 sequence reads CASSDWGALYEQYF.

A remark on this clone: The DNA translation disagrees with the TCRdb protein at residue 12, so the protein in this description comes from the DNA. The germline and genes are mouse ones. The sequence runs out 3 residues before the end of the CDR3; the remainder is reconstructed from the germline J gene. This chain uses TRBV13-2 with TRBJ1-3; D perhaps matches TRBD1 (5 bases). The V and J ends lost 2 bases and 7 bases respectively, with 16 bases between them. The CDR3 loop spans 15 amino acids. From germline, CDR1 is NNHNN and CDR2 SYGAGS (reference sequence). This CDR3 is CASGDPGTLTNTLYF. The CDR3 bases that were read are TGTGCCAGCGGTGACCCCGGGACTTTGACGAATACG.

This clone was counted only a few times. Genes and germline are mouse. The observed sequence ends 4 residues before the CDR3 terminus, with the missing tail filled in from the germline J gene. The chain carries TRBV13-3 and TRBJ1-4; 7 bases map to TRBD1. J lost 4 bases, V lost 2 bases, and 5 bases had no gene match. The germline V gene has CDR1 NNHDY and CDR2 SYVADS. This CDR3 comprises 15 residues. CDR3 sequence reads: CASSEKGALNERLFF. CDR3 DNA, as far as it was read: TGTGCCAGCAGTGAAAAGGGGGCTCTCAACGAA.

This clone appeared a few times. Translating the DNA gives a protein that differs from the TCRdb entry at residue 10; the protein shown here is that DNA translation. The germline and genes are mouse ones. The read terminates 3 residues before the CDR3 end, so the remaining end is supplied by the germline J gene. The V call is TRBV13-3, the J call TRBJ1-3; 10 nucleotides align to TRBD1. The V segment lost 6 bases and the J segment 5 bases; nucleotides outside the gene matches: 2. Germline values: CDR1 NNHDY, CDR2 SYVADS. The CDR3 covers 13 residues. The CDR3 sequence is CASKDRGRNTLYF. CDR3 DNA (partial): TGTGCCAGCAAGGACAGGGGGAGAAATACG. The full variable domain, with the rest looked up from reference TRBV13-3 and TRBJ1-3, is EAAVTQSPRSKVAVTGGKVTLSCHQTNNHDYMYWYRQDTGHGLRLIHYSYVADSTEKGDIPDGYKASRPSQENFSLILELASLSQTAVYFCASKDRGRNTLYFGEGSRLIVV.

This clone was seen more than once but under ten times. Gene names denote mouse genes. Sequencing ends 4 residues short of the CDR3 end; the germline J gene provides the rest. This chain uses TRBV13-3 with TRBJ2-4; 10 bases match TRBD2. Germline V lookup: CDR1 NNHDY, CDR2 SYVADS. This CDR3 is built from 15 residues. Partial CDR3 DNA: TGTGCCAGCAGTGATGCCTGGGGGGGCGGAAAC. As protein: CASSDAWGGGN. The full CDR3 protein is CASSDAWGGGNTLYF.

This clone was detected only a few times. Gene labels here are mouse ones. With the read ending 4 residues before the CDR3 end, the germline J gene is used to fill in that end. The V gene is TRBV29, the J gene TRBJ2-7, with D tentatively TRBD2 (6 bases). This CDR3 comprises 12 residues. Germline assignment: CDR1 MSHET and CDR2 SYDVDS. This CDR3 is CASSLRGDEQYF. The part of the CDR3 DNA that was read is TGTGCTAGCAGTTTACGGGGGGAT.

A word on this clone: Gene names and germline refer to mouse. Read coverage stops 4 residues before the CDR3 terminus; the germline J gene supplies the remainder. This chain connects TRBV1 to TRBJ2-1, with D possibly TRBD1 on 6 matching bases. From germline, CDR1 is NSQYPW and CDR2 LRSPGD (reference sequence). CDR3 length: 15 amino acids. V was cut by 2 bases and J by 0 bases, with 8 bases left in between. Incomplete CDR3 DNA: TGCACCTGCAGTGCATTGGACAGTAACTATGCT. Translated, it gives CTCSALDSNYA. The entire CDR3 sequence reads CTCSALDSNYAEQFF.

This clone was detected ten times or more. Mouse germline and gene names are used. The read is 4 residues too short to cover the CDR3 end, so that end is filled in from the germline J gene. The V gene is TRBV17, the J gene TRBJ2-1; the match to TRBD2 covers 9 bases. Trimming removed 4 bases from V and 2 bases from J; junction bases left unmatched: 0. This CDR3 spans 14 amino acids. The V gene's germline CDR1 is MNHDT and CDR2 YYDKIL. The CDR3 DNA, read in part, is TGTGCTAGCAGTACTGGGGGGGACTATGCT. Translated, it gives CASSTGGDYA. The complete CDR3 sequence is CASSTGGDYAEQFF. The whole variable domain, filled in from reference TRBV17 and TRBJ2-1, reads DTTVKQNPRYKLARVGKPVNLICSQTMNHDTMYWYQKKPNQAPKLLLFYYDKILNREADTFEKFQSSRPNNSFCSLYIGSAGLEYSAMYLCASSTGGDYAEQFFGPGTRLTVL.